The clone carrying this T cell receptor (beta chain) was observed at least ten times. What it recognizes is unknown. The data originate from a study of T cells in Graves' hyperthyroidism and ophthalmopathy. Source material for PBMCs was around 10 ml fresh peripheral blood. General study points: The authors' 13 V-J model separated ophthalmopathy from stable hyperthyroidism. Among thyroid clonotypes expanded above 0.001, most also appeared in blood.

RNA transcripts provided the source from which TCR beta CDR3 regions were amplified. Using the HTBI primer set, a first-round RT-PCR was run on the TCR CDR3. TCRdb reanalysed the multiplex PCR reads using MiXCR and keeps one entry per CDR3 protein. The table has some 570,000 distinct CDR3 sequences, approximately 17% seen once; the top ten hold approximately 15%. Germline-derived CDR1 and CDR2 are MDHEN and SYDVKM. The CDR3 totals 15 residues. Trimming took off 5 bases at V and 4 bases at J, with 17 bases between the two ends. The chain is built from TRBV28 and TRBJ1-2, with a weak D call TRBD1 (5 bases). The clonotype originates from a woman aged 18-29 years with Graves' ophthalmopathy. The sequencing sample was made of blood. In DNA, the CDR3 is TGTGCCAGCAGTCCACCGGGACCGAAAGGCTATGGCTACACCTTC. This gives the protein CASSPPGPKGYGYTF.